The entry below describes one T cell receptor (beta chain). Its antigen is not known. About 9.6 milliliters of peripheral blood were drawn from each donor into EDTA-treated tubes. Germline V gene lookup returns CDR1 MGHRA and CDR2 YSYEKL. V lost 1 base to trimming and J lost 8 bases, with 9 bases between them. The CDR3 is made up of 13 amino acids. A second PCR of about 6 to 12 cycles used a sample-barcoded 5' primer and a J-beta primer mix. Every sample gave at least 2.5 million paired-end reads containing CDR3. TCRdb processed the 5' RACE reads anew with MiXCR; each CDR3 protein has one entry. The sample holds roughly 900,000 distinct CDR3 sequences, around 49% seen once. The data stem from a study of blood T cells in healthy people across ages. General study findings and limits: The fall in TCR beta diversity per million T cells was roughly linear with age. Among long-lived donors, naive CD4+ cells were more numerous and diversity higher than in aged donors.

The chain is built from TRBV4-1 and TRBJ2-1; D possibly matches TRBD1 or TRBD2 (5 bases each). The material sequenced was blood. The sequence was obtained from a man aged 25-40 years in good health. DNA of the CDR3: TGCGCCAGCAGCCAAGGTCAGGGAGATGAGCAGTTCTTC. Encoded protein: CASSQGQGDEQFF.